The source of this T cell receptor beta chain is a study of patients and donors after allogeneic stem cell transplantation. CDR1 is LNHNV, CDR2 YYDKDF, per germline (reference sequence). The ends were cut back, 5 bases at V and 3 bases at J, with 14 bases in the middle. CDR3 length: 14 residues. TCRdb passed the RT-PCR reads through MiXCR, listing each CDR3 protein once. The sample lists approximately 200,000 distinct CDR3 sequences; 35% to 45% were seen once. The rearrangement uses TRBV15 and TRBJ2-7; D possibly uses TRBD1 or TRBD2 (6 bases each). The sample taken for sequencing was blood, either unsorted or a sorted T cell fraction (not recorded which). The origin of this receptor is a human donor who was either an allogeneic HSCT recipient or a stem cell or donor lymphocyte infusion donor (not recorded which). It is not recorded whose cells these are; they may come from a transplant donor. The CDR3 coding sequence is TGTGCCACCAGCTTTGACAGGAGGGTCTACGAGCAGTACTTC. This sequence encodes CATSFDRRVYEQYF. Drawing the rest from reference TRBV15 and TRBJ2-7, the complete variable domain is DAMVIQNPRYQVTQFGKPVTLSCSQTLNHNVMYWYQQKSSQAPKLLFHYYDKDFNNEADTPDNFQSRRPNTSFCFLDIRSPGLGDTAMYLCATSFDRRVYEQYFGPGTRLTVT.